Shown below are 7 T cell receptor beta chains from a single sample sequenced in a study of blood T cell repertoires in COVID-19. Only in-frame clones appear in the TCRdb table, and some are missing; sequencing was by immunoSEQ multiplex PCR. The sample holds 20,000 to 30,000 clones, approximately 94% seen once. Input material: peripheral blood. Receptor source: a woman between 45 and 60 years old with active COVID-19.

This clone was detected only once. The V and J genes are TRBV3-1 (or the pseudogene TRBV3-2) and TRBJ1-4; D is unclear. CDR1 is LGHDT, CDR2 YNNKEL, per germline (reference sequence). The CDR3 consists of 14 residues. The V end lost 4 bases, the J end lost 5 bases, and 11 bases lay between the germline ends. CDR3 sequence: CASSPLSSNEKLFF. The CDR3 DNA sequence: TGTGCCAGCAGCCCCCTCTCGAGCAATGAAAAACTGTTTTTT.

This sequence joins TRBV18 and TRBJ2-7; 7 bases match TRBD1. This CDR3 contains 15 residues. The junction had 11 bases not matched to a gene; V was cut back by 6 bases and J by 3 bases. Per the germline V gene, CDR1 is KGHSH and CDR2 is LQKENI. CDR3 residues: CASSPFGTADYEQYF. CDR3 sequence (DNA): TGTGCCAGCTCTCCCTTTGGGACAGCCGACTACGAGCAGTACTTC.

This clone appeared once. The chain couples TRBV5-1 to TRBJ2-2, with 7 positions matching TRBD1. V lost 9 bases to trimming and J lost 3 bases; unmatched junction nucleotides: 5. Per the germline V gene, CDR1 is SGHRS and CDR2 is YFSETQ. This CDR3 region has 13 residues. CDR3 bases: TGCGCCACCCACAGGGGAGACACCGGGGAGCTGTTTTTT. As protein: CATHRGDTGELFF.

In this sample, this clone turned up a few times. This chain links TRBV4-1 with TRBJ1-2, with D uncertain. The CDR3 is 13 amino acids. The germline CDR1 and CDR2 sequences are MGHRA and YSYEKL. The V end was cut by 0 bases, the J end by 6 bases, with 8 bases between. The CDR3 DNA is TGCGCCAGCAGCCAAGAAACAGTCCATGGCTACACCTTC. This encodes CASSQETVHGYTF.

The chain joins TRBV18 to TRBJ2-7, with TRBD1 identical over 7 bases. J lost 2 bases, V lost 3 bases, and 4 bases had no gene match. Germline-derived CDR1 and CDR2 are KGHSH and LQKENI. The CDR3 totals 14 residues. This CDR3 reads CASSPRGQPYEQYV. The DNA of the CDR3 is TGTGCCAGCTCACCGAGGGGACAGCCCTACGAGCAGTACGTC.

The chain links TRBV7-3 to TRBJ2-7; TRBD2 matches at 7 bases. This CDR3 spans 15 amino acids. Trimming took 1 base from V and 2 from J; bases not matched to a gene: 5. Germline V CDR1 and CDR2: SGHTA, FQGTGA. CDR3 sequence: CASSLMAGVTYEQYF. CDR3 nucleotide sequence: TGTGCCAGCAGCTTAATGGCGGGAGTAACCTACGAGCAGTACTTC.

CDR3 in amino acids: CASSEAQESLTNEKLFF. The CDR3, as DNA: TGTGCCAGCAGTGAAGCGCAAGAAAGCTTAACTAATGAAAAACTGTTTTTT. This chain joins TRBV2 and TRBJ1-4, with D hard to call. The length of the CDR3 is 17 residues. Trimming removed 0 bases at V and 1 base at J, with 12 bases between. Per the germline V gene, CDR1 is SNHLY and CDR2 is FYNNEI.